The present T cell receptor (beta chain) was sequenced within a study of cytomegalovirus exposure and HLA in healthy donors. Primers for the PCR totalled 60 Vbeta and 13 Jbeta. Here immunoSEQ multiplex PCR was the method, and the copy in TCRdb shows in-frame clones only, minus some. The sample shows about 130,000 clones, around two thirds of them seen only once. Material for sequencing was PBMCs. The clonotype comes from a man between 18 and 29 years old in good health and CMV-seropositive.

The CDR3 DNA follows: TGTGCCAGCCGGGGCGGGACGGGGGGAAACACCATATATTTT. It yields the protein CASRGGTGGNTIYF. V usage is TRBV6-5 and J usage is TRBJ1-3; tentatively, D is TRBD1 (5 bases). Germline V gene data show CDR1 as MNHEY and CDR2 as SVGAGI. The V end lost 8 bases, the J end lost 4 bases, and 15 bases lay between the germline ends. The CDR3 has 14 amino acids.